Here is one T cell receptor beta chain with its context. V was clipped by 8 bases and J by 3 bases, with 10 bases between them. The CDR3 extends over 12 amino acids. The germline CDR1 and CDR2 sequences are SQVTM and ANQGSEA. The sample comes from a study of blood T cell repertoires in COVID-19. Clones were read by immunoSEQ multiplex PCR, and TCRdb kept only the in-frame ones, dropping some. The sample gives around 69,000 clones, 86% of which show up once; approximately 6.6% is in the top ten. The sample consisted of peripheral blood. This TCR derives from a man aged 50 or older with active COVID-19. The chain uses TRBV29-1 and TRBJ2-2; possibly TRBD1 for D (5 bases). The CDR3 coding sequence is TGCAGCATCAGGGTTTACACCGGGGAGCTGTTTTTT. It codes for CSIRVYTGELFF.